A single sample gave rise to the 20 T cell receptor beta chains below, sequenced in a study of blood T cell repertoires in COVID-19. Assay: immunoSEQ multiplex PCR; the TCRdb copy retains only in-frame clones and omits some. The repertoire holds approximately 83,000 clones, around four fifths seen once, with roughly 3.2% in the top ten. The sequencing input was peripheral blood. Receptors were obtained from a man aged 45-65 years with acute or convalescent COVID-19.

V gene TRBV5-1 combines with J gene TRBJ2-7; 10 bases align to TRBD2. Germline values: CDR1 SGHRS, CDR2 YFSETQ. CDR3 length: 14 amino acids. After removal of 2 bases from V and 5 bases from J, the junction contained 4 bases not matched to a gene. In DNA form, the CDR3 reads TGCGCCAGCAGCTTTAGCGGGGGGCCTGACGAGCAGTACTTC. Translation: CASSFSGGPDEQYF.

The V call is TRBV6-5, the J call TRBJ2-7, with D perhaps TRBD2 (6 bases). V lost 0 bases and J 7 bases, leaving 16 bases between the germline ends. Germline-derived CDR1 and CDR2 are MNHEY and SVGAGI. This CDR3 is 15 amino acids long. The CDR3 spells CASSYSASGPWEQYF. The CDR3 nucleotides are TGTGCCAGCAGTTACTCCGCGAGCGGGCCGTGGGAGCAGTACTTC.

The sample holds a few counts of this clone. The chain combines TRBV10-1 with TRBJ2-7; TRBD1 matches 10 bases. The ends lost 2 bases at V and 7 bases at J; junction bases unmatched: 8. CDR3 length: 15 residues. Looked up from germline, CDR1 is WNHNN and CDR2 is SYGVQD (reference sequence). CDR3 loop: CASSEVGTGVGEQYF. The CDR3 DNA is TGCGCCAGCAGTGAGGTTGGGACAGGGGTGGGAGAGCAGTACTTC.

The chain has TRBV7-9 and TRBJ2-7; maybe TRBD2 (6 bases). Trimming cost V 5 bases and J 6 bases, with 11 bases left between them. The CDR3 has 12 amino acids. Germline V gene data show CDR1 as SEHNR and CDR2 as FQNEAQ (reference sequence). The CDR3 bases are TGTGCCAGCAGCCCCGGGACTCCCGAGCAGTACTTC. Its translation is CASSPGTPEQYF.

The chain recombines TRBV28 with TRBJ2-7, with TRBD1 identical over 9 bases. There are 14 residues in the CDR3. After removal of 1 base from V and 5 bases from J, the junction contained 3 bases not matched to a gene. CDR1 and CDR2 from the germline V gene are MDHEN and SYDVKM. This CDR3 reads CASSLLRTGDEQYF. The DNA for the CDR3 is TGTGCCAGCAGTTTATTAAGGACAGGGGACGAGCAGTACTTC.

The CDR3 here is CASSIGSRQPQHF. The CDR3 DNA reads TGTGCCAGTAGTATAGGGTCGCGGCAGCCCCAGCATTTT. The rearrangement uses TRBV19 and TRBJ1-5; the D is unclear. Germline V CDR1 and CDR2: LNHDA, SQIVND (reference sequence). This CDR3 has 13 residues. V was cut by 1 base and J by 7 bases, with 8 bases left in between.

Only one count was recorded for this clone. The rearrangement joins TRBV7-3 to TRBJ2-3; 12 bases map to TRBD2. Germline V gene lookup returns CDR1 SGHTA and CDR2 FQGTGA. The length of the CDR3 is 16 residues. Trimming at V came to 6 bases and at J to 6 bases, leaving 10 bases not matched to a gene. The CDR3 spells CASSSPTSGRPDTQYF. The CDR3 DNA follows: TGTGCCAGCAGTTCCCCGACTAGCGGGAGACCGGATACGCAGTATTTT.

This clone has more than one count but fewer than ten. The rearrangement joins TRBV12-3 or TRBV12-4 to TRBJ1-2; 7 nucleotides agree with TRBD1. Trimming at V came to 1 base and at J to 7 bases, leaving 0 bases not matched to a gene. CDR3 size: 12 residues. CDR3 amino acids: CASSLDRGGYTF. The CDR3 bases are TGTGCCAGCAGTTTAGACAGGGGTGGCTACACCTTC.

This chain connects TRBV7-9 to TRBJ2-1, with 12 bases that match TRBD2. The CDR3 is made up of 18 amino acids. V gave up 5 bases and J gave up 9 bases; unmatched junction bases: 17. The germline V gene has CDR1 SEHNR and CDR2 FQNEAQ (reference sequence). The CDR3 spells CASSPLIGLAGGHGEQFF. CDR3 in DNA: TGTGCCAGCAGCCCTCTAATTGGCCTAGCGGGAGGGCATGGTGAGCAGTTCTTC.

This sequence joins TRBV5-1 and TRBJ1-2; 8 bases are shared with TRBD1. Germline values: CDR1 SGHRS, CDR2 YFSETQ. V lost 4 bases and J lost 3; bases outside the gene matches: 5. The CDR3 sequence is 14 residues long. CDR3 amino acids: CASSRRGPDYGYTF. CDR3 nucleotides: TGCGCCAGCAGCCGCAGGGGGCCCGACTATGGCTACACCTTC.

The CDR3 protein is CAWSGQGGGGKLFF. In nucleotides, the CDR3 is TGTGCCTGGAGTGGGCAGGGAGGAGGTGGAAAACTGTTTTTT. The V and J genes are TRBV30 and TRBJ1-4; D is perhaps TRBD1 (5 bases). The CDR3 is 14 residues long. The V gene's germline CDR1 is GTSNPN and CDR2 SVGIG (reference sequence). With 1 base removed from V and 10 bases from J, the gap between germline ends came to 16 bases.

This clone occurred a few times. The J gene is TRBJ1-1, the V gene TRBV5-1, with unresolved D. This CDR3 has 14 amino acids. Trimming took 2 bases from V and 0 from J, leaving 8 bases between them. The germline V gene encodes CDR1 SGHRS and CDR2 YFSETQ. CDR3 residues: CASSFRYLNTEAFF. The CDR3 DNA reads TGCGCCAGCAGCTTTCGCTATTTGAACACTGAAGCTTTCTTT.

This clone was counted once. The CDR3 protein is CASSPPGLETQYF. The CDR3 DNA is TGTGCCAGCTCACCGCCAGGGCTGGAGACCCAGTACTTC. The gene calls are TRBV18 and TRBJ2-5; D is possibly TRBD1 (5 bases). Germline V gene sequence: CDR1 KGHSH, CDR2 LQKENI. This CDR3 region has 13 residues. V was trimmed by 3 bases and J by 5 bases, leaving 10 bases between them. Filled out from reference TRBV18 and TRBJ2-5, the complete variable domain reads NAGVMQNPRHLVRRRGQEARLRCSPMKGHSHVYWYRQLPEEGLKFMVYLQKENIIDESGMPKERFSAEFPKEGPSILRIQQVVRGDSAAYFCASSPPGLETQYFGPGTRLLVL.

The chain employs TRBV18 and TRBJ2-1; TRBD2 matches 16 bases. The CDR3 loop spans 18 amino acids. The germline V gene encodes CDR1 KGHSH and CDR2 LQKENI. Trimming cost V 3 bases and J 3 bases; bases outside gene matches: 5. CDR3 amino acids: CASSPPGLAGGIYNEQFF. CDR3 nucleotides: TGTGCCAGCTCACCCCCGGGACTAGCGGGGGGGATCTACAATGAGCAGTTCTTC.

The chain recombines TRBV18 with TRBJ2-4; D might be TRBD1 (5 bases). This CDR3 contains 16 residues. The germline V and J ends were trimmed by 0 bases and 3 bases, with 12 bases remaining between them. Germline V gives CDR1 KGHSH, CDR2 LQKENI. DNA of the CDR3: TGTGCCAGCTCACCACCCGTAGGGGTGGGCAAAAACATTCAGTACTTC. Translating gives CASSPPVGVGKNIQYF.

This chain uses TRBV7-7 with TRBJ2-7; 13 nucleotides match TRBD2. This CDR3 region has 17 residues. Trimming cost V 5 bases and J 1 base; bases outside gene matches: 8. Germline loops: CDR1 SSHAT, CDR2 FNYEAQ (reference sequence). DNA of the CDR3: TGTGCCAGCAGCCCACCAGGGACTAGCGGGAAATCCTACGAGCAGTACTTC. Translation: CASSPPGTSGKSYEQYF.

The CDR3 here is CASSYSTTGLGEKLFF. CDR3 in DNA: TGTGCCAGCAGTTACTCGACAACCGGCTTAGGAGAAAAACTGTTTTTT. The chain is built from TRBV6-5 and TRBJ1-4, with no clear D. The ends were cut back, 0 bases at V and 8 bases at J, with 16 bases in the middle. Germline CDR1 and CDR2: MNHEY and SVGAGI. There are 16 residues in the CDR3.

The rearrangement links TRBV18 to TRBJ1-6; possibly TRBD1 for D (5 bases). Germline CDR1 reads KGHSH; CDR2 reads LQKENI. This CDR3 is 14 amino acids long. V lost 3 bases, J lost 10 bases, and 13 bases lay in between. For the CDR3, the DNA is TGTGCCAGCTCACCCCAGGGAGGTGGATCACCCCTCCACTTT. Translating gives CASSPQGGGSPLHF.

V and J are TRBV5-1 and TRBJ1-6; D possibly corresponds to TRBD1 (5 bases). The CDR3 length is 15 residues. Trimming took off 6 bases at V and 9 bases at J, with 19 bases between the two ends. Germline lookup yields CDR1 SGHRS and CDR2 YFSETQ. Written as DNA, the CDR3 is TGCGCCAGCAAAACACAGGAGGGAGGGAGTTCACCCCTCCACTTT. As protein: CASKTQEGGSSPLHF.

The rearrangement links TRBV7-2 to TRBJ2-7, with 7 bases lining up with TRBD2. The V segment lost 1 base and the J segment 3 bases; nucleotides outside the gene matches: 3. CDR1 SGHTA and CDR2 FQGNSA come from the germline V gene. There are 14 residues in the CDR3. CDR3 sequence (DNA): TGTGCCAGCAGCTTAGGGACTAGTCGCTACGAGCAGTACTTC. This sequence encodes CASSLGTSRYEQYF.